A selection of T cell receptor beta chains follows, all from one sample in a study of blood T cell repertoires in COVID-19. Sequencing used immunoSEQ multiplex PCR; TCRdb keeps in-frame clones, though not all of them. The repertoire has around 99,000 clones, about nine tenths of them found once; the top ten carry 1% to 1.5%. The specimen was peripheral blood. These receptors were taken from a woman under 40 with acute or convalescent COVID-19. CDR3s include the opening cysteine and the closing phenylalanine or tryptophan. A D gene is named only where the DNA matches it firmly. Rows give clone size only sometimes, using once, few, many, or a class for an expanded clone.

size: .
V: TRBV24-1
J: TRBJ2-1
D: TRBD2
DNA: TGTGCCACCAGTGACTCTATCCTTAGCGGGAGGACCTACAATGAGCAGTTCTTC
CDR3: CATSDSILSGRTYNEQFF

size: .
V: TRBV6-5
J: TRBJ1-1
D: .
DNA: TGTGCCAGCAACGGACAGAGTAACACTGAAGCTTTCTTT
CDR3: CASNGQSNTEAFF

size: .
V: TRBV14
J: TRBJ2-1
D: .
DNA: TGTGCCAGCAGCCAAGCTTTCACCTGGCGGGGTGGAGGGAATGAGCAGTTCTTC
CDR3: CASSQAFTWRGGGNEQFF

size: .
V: TRBV5-6
J: TRBJ1-3
D: .
DNA: TGTGCCAGCAGCTTGGGGACAGCCAGCTCTGGAAACACCATATATTTT
CDR3: CASSLGTASSGNTIYF

size: .
V: TRBV28
J: TRBJ1-1
D: .
DNA: TGTGCCAGCAGCCAGAACACTGAAGCTTTCTTT
CDR3: CASSQNTEAFF

size: .
V: TRBV19
J: TRBJ1-3
D: .
DNA: TGTGCCAGTACCCCTATGGCAGGGGTCGGAAACACCATATATTTT
CDR3: CASTPMAGVGNTIYF

size: .
V: TRBV20-1
J: TRBJ1-1
D: .
DNA: TGCAGTGCTAGTCGGGGGAACACTGAAGCTTTCTTT
CDR3: CSASRGNTEAFF

size: .
V: TRBV18
J: TRBJ1-1
D: TRBD1
DNA: TGTGCCAGCTCACCAGGGACAGGACGGCTCACTGAAGCTTTCTTT
CDR3: CASSPGTGRLTEAFF

size: .
V: TRBV6-2/TRBV6-3
J: TRBJ2-5
D: TRBD2
DNA: TGTGCCAGCAGTTACTCGGGTGCCGGGACTAGCGGGGGCACAAAAGAGACCCAGTACTTC
CDR3: CASSYSGAGTSGGTKETQYF

size: .
V: TRBV30
J: TRBJ1-3
D: .
DNA: TGTGCCTGGAGTAGGTCGGCAGGGAGAAACACCATATATTTT
CDR3: CAWSRSAGRNTIYF

size: .
V: TRBV28
J: TRBJ2-1
D: TRBD2
DNA: TGTGCCAGCAGTTTAGTAGCGGGAGTCGCGGATGAGCAGTTCTTC
CDR3: CASSLVAGVADEQFF

size: .
V: TRBV28
J: TRBJ1-6
D: TRBD1
DNA: TGTGCCAGCAGCAACAGGGGGCTGGGGTCACCCCTCCACTTT
CDR3: CASSNRGLGSPLHF

size: .
V: TRBV5-4
J: TRBJ1-2
D: .
DNA: TGTGCCAGCAGCTTGGTTACAGGGTCCCATGGCTACACCTTC
CDR3: CASSLVTGSHGYTF

size: .
V: TRBV7-3
J: TRBJ2-3
D: TRBD1
DNA: TGTGCCAGCAGCTATTTTTCCGGGACAGGGGGCACAGATACGCAGTATTTT
CDR3: CASSYFSGTGGTDTQYF

size: .
V: TRBV30
J: TRBJ2-1
D: .
DNA: TGTGCCTGGAGTGGGAGCTCCTACAATGAGCAGTTCTTC
CDR3: CAWSGSSYNEQFF

size: .
V: TRBV11-2
J: TRBJ1-1
D: .
DNA: TGTGCCAGCAGAGTGGGGCTGAACACTGAAGCTTTCTTT
CDR3: CASRVGLNTEAFF

size: .
V: TRBV15
J: TRBJ1-2
D: .
DNA: TGTGCCACCAGCAGTGGTTCGGTCTATGGCTACACCTTC
CDR3: CATSSGSVYGYTF

size: .
V: TRBV4-2
J: TRBJ1-1
D: .
DNA: TGTGCCAGCAGCCAAGAAGGCGGGATGGACACTGAAGCTTTCTTT
CDR3: CASSQEGGMDTEAFF

size: .
V: TRBV19
J: TRBJ1-1
D: TRBD1
DNA: TGTGCCAGTGGGACAGGGGGCTTAATGAACACTGAAGCTTTCTTT
CDR3: CASGTGGLMNTEAFF

size: .
V: TRBV6-1
J: TRBJ1-1
D: .
DNA: TGTGCCAGCAGTGAAGCGGGGGGGAACACTGAAGCTTTCTTT
CDR3: CASSEAGGNTEAFF

size: .
V: TRBV7-2
J: TRBJ2-7
D: .
DNA: TGTGCCAGCAGCGGGCGGGACAGACAACCTATTCTCTATGACGAGCAGTACTTC
CDR3: CASSGRDRQPILYDEQYF

size: .
V: TRBV2
J: TRBJ1-2
D: .
DNA: TGTGCCAGCATCTTTACAGGGCACTATGGCTACACCTTC
CDR3: CASIFTGHYGYTF

size: few
V: TRBV19
J: TRBJ2-1
D: .
DNA: TGTGCCAGTAGTAGGGCGGGGAACTACAATGAGCAGTTCTTC
CDR3: CASSRAGNYNEQFF

size: .
V: TRBV5-5
J: TRBJ1-2
D: TRBD1
DNA: TGTGCCAGCAGCCGGGAGCCGGGACAGGGGGCGAATGGCTACACCTTC
CDR3: CASSREPGQGANGYTF

size: .
V: TRBV4-2
J: TRBJ1-2
D: .
DNA: TGTGCCAGCAGCCAGGCACAGGAATATGGCTACACCTTC
CDR3: CASSQAQEYGYTF

size: .
V: TRBV6-4
J: TRBJ2-2
D: .
DNA: TGTGCCAGCAGGATCACAGCTAACGGGGAGCTGTTTTTT
CDR3: CASRITANGELFF

size: .
V: TRBV14
J: TRBJ2-2
D: TRBD2
DNA: TGTGCCAGCAAGCGGGGCCCCGGGGAGCTGTTTTTT
CDR3: CASKRGPGELFF

size: .
V: TRBV5-5
J: TRBJ2-1
D: .
DNA: TGTGCCAGCAGCTTGGCTAGCCTGGACAATGAGCAGTTCTTC
CDR3: CASSLASLDNEQFF

size: .
V: TRBV3-1/TRBV3-2
J: TRBJ2-7
D: .
DNA: TGTGCCAGCAGCCAAACCCTACCGACAGCATACGAGCAGTACTTC
CDR3: CASSQTLPTAYEQYF

size: .
V: TRBV19
J: TRBJ2-1
D: TRBD2
DNA: TGTGCCAGTAGTCCAATAGCGGGGGGCTACAATGAGCAGTTCTTC
CDR3: CASSPIAGGYNEQFF

size: .
V: TRBV28
J: TRBJ1-6
D: TRBD1
DNA: TGTGCCAGCAGTTTCCCCGGGACAGGGACCTCACCCCTCCACTTT
CDR3: CASSFPGTGTSPLHF

size: .
V: TRBV27
J: TRBJ2-1
D: TRBD1
DNA: TGTGCCAGCAGTTTTCAGGGGGCGGTTGATGAGCAGTTCTTC
CDR3: CASSFQGAVDEQFF

size: once
V: TRBV7-2
J: TRBJ1-3
D: .
DNA: TGTGCCAGCAGCTCGACCTTGCCCCAGGCTGGTCCTGGAAACACCATATATTTT
CDR3: CASSSTLPQAGPGNTIYF

size: once
V: TRBV6-2/TRBV6-3
J: TRBJ2-1
D: TRBD2
DNA: TGTGCCAGCAGTTACTACGGGCGGGGGAAAAACAATGAGCAGTTCTTC
CDR3: CASSYYGRGKNNEQFF

size: .
V: TRBV21-1
J: TRBJ2-7
D: .
DNA: TGTGCCAGCAGCAAAGCCATAGGACAGGGGGCCTACGAGCAGTACTTC
CDR3: CASSKAIGQGAYEQYF

size: .
V: TRBV5-1
J: TRBJ2-7
D: TRBD1
DNA: TGCGCCAGCAGCGTGACAGGGGGGAGAGTGATCTACGAGCAGTACTTC
CDR3: CASSVTGGRVIYEQYF

size: .
V: TRBV11-2
J: TRBJ2-7
D: .
DNA: TGTGCCAGCAGCTTAGTAGCGGTCGTACCCTACGAGCAGTACTTC
CDR3: CASSLVAVVPYEQYF